This T cell receptor (beta chain) is from a study of T cell changes during pregnancy in multiple sclerosis (dated by TCRdb to between 2018 and 2021). Notes on the research overall: The study looked at changes in the T cell repertoire across pregnancy in women with multiple sclerosis.

Library prep was done by the immunoSEQ multiplex PCR assay. Entries here come from immuneACCESS through TCRdb and include only in-frame sequences with V and J called. Some clones fail to appear in such tables; in the studies checked, an unresolved V gene covers under half of the shortfall, and the cause of the remainder is unknown. Across this sample there are roughly 48,000 clones, with just under 95% seen only once. Under 6% of the sample is held by the ten biggest clonotypes. The CDR3 runs 15 amino acids, cysteine and phenylalanine included. Just the 45-base CDR3 DNA is kept, in frame starting at base 1. V has 4 bases trimmed and J has 6 bases trimmed; junction bases matching no gene number 8. CDR1 and CDR2 (SGHVS, FNYEAQ) derive from the germline V gene. Comments on this clone: The target of this receptor is not known. The record has no base qualities; no much larger clone is one base away.

The receptor chain draws on TRBV7-6 and TRBJ1-4, and TRBD1 aligns with 7 junction nucleotides. The receptor's source is a female donor with multiple sclerosis, enrolled in a pregnancy study. The material was CD8+ T cells from peripheral blood mononuclear cells, obtained in the first trimester of pregnancy. In nucleotides, the sequence is TGTGCCAGCAGCTCAGAGCCAGGGGGTGATGAAAAACTGTTTTTT. This translates into CASSSEPGGDEKLFF.